The 7 T cell receptor beta chains given below trace back to one sample, sequenced in a study of PD-1 blockade in classical Hodgkin lymphoma. In every patient, relapse followed autologous stem cell transplantation, while exposure to brentuximab vedotin differed. Clones were sequenced by immunoSEQ multiplex PCR, and TCRdb holds only the in-frame ones, with some missing. Of 25,000 or so clones listed, around 64% were seen once; the top ten hold 15% to 20%. The material was peripheral blood mononuclear cells (PBMCs), obtained at baseline. Receptor source: a human donor with classical Hodgkin lymphoma.

The V call is TRBV19, the J call TRBJ2-1, with TRBD1 matching 8 bases. The CDR3 totals 11 residues. V trimming: 6 bases; J trimming: 16 bases; junction bases outside the gene matches: 8. Germline lookup yields CDR1 LNHDA and CDR2 SQIVND (reference sequence). Here the CDR3 reads CASSLQGAEFF. The CDR3 DNA follows: TGTGCCAGTAGCTTGCAGGGGGCTGAATTCTTC.

This clone was observed a few times. This sequence joins TRBV7-2 and TRBJ2-7; D unresolved. V shed 7 bases and J shed 3 bases, with 16 bases lying between them. There are 14 residues in the CDR3. Germline V gene lookup returns CDR1 SGHTA and CDR2 FQGNSA. This CDR3 is CASTKAGVYYEQYF. The DNA for the CDR3 is TGTGCCAGCACCAAAGCTGGGGTCTACTACGAGCAGTACTTC.

The chain joins TRBV5-8 to TRBJ2-5, with a tentative D call TRBD1 (6 bases). From germline, CDR1 is SGHTS and CDR2 YDEGEE. V lost 4 bases, J lost 4 bases, and 14 bases lay in between. There are 14 residues in the CDR3. The CDR3 DNA sequence: TGTGCCAGCAGCCCCCAGGGGCGTCGAGAGACCCAGTACTTC. Its protein product is CASSPQGRRETQYF.

V and J are TRBV28 and TRBJ2-4; 12 bases match TRBD2. Trimming took 0 bases from V and 7 from J; bases not matched to a gene: 4. Germline V gene lookup returns CDR1 MDHEN and CDR2 SYDVKM. The CDR3 is 16 amino acids. CDR3 bases: TGTGCCAGCAGTTTATGGACTAGCGGGAGTGTTAACATTCAGTACTTC. Translating gives CASSLWTSGSVNIQYF.

The genes are TRBV14 and TRBJ1-2; D gene uncertain. Germline-derived CDR1 and CDR2 are SGHDN and FVKESK. The CDR3 covers 16 residues. Trimming took off 2 bases at V and 1 base at J, with 14 bases between the two ends. Here the CDR3 reads CASSQSMKGHNYGYTF. The CDR3 DNA reads TGTGCCAGCAGCCAATCTATGAAAGGCCATAACTATGGCTACACCTTC.

The V call is TRBV5-4, the J call TRBJ2-1, with D possibly matching TRBD2 (6 bases). V lost 0 bases and J lost 9, with 10 bases in between. Germline V gene sequence: CDR1 SGHNT, CDR2 YYREEE (reference sequence). The length of the CDR3 is 13 residues. The CDR3: CASSLAREIEQFF. The CDR3 nucleotides read TGTGCCAGCAGCTTGGCTCGGGAGATTGAGCAGTTCTTC.

The chain employs TRBV7-8 and TRBJ2-2; 9 nucleotides match TRBD2. V dropped 4 bases and J dropped 6; count of bases not matched to a gene: 6. The CDR3 contains 15 residues. The germline CDR1 and CDR2 sequences are SGHVS and FQNEAQ. The DNA for the CDR3 is TGTGCCAGCAGCTGGTCAGCGGGGGGCCCCGGGGAGCTGTTTTTT. It codes for CASSWSAGGPGELFF.